These T cell receptor beta chains were read from a single sample in a study of PD-L1 blockade in urothelial cancer. Measured with immunoSEQ multiplex PCR; TCRdb has only the in-frame clones, and not every one. The data hold roughly 90,000 clones, with 90% observed a single time. This material consisted of PBMCs, taken around atezolizumab (anti-PD-L1) treatment. These receptors all come from a man between 60 and 70 years old with urothelial cancer. The CDR3 runs from the conserved cysteine through the conserved F or W. The order of the fields is CDR3 protein, J gene, V gene.

CDR3 protein: CASSLSVNSPLHF; J gene: TRBJ1-6; V gene: TRBV5-5
CDR3 protein: CASSQAAGARETQYF; J gene: TRBJ2-5; V gene: TRBV14
CDR3 protein: CASSPGVLGTEAFF; J gene: TRBJ1-1; V gene: TRBV4-1
CDR3 protein: CASSPYGKTDTQYF; J gene: TRBJ2-3; V gene: TRBV5-4
CDR3 protein: CASKKTGEPGELFF; J gene: TRBJ2-2; V gene: TRBV6-1
CDR3 protein: CASKPSGGPTRETQYF; J gene: TRBJ2-5; V gene: TRBV2
CDR3 protein: CAISETSGTGDEQFF; J gene: TRBJ2-1; V gene: TRBV10-3
CDR3 protein: CAISSDRPTSGANVLTF; J gene: TRBJ2-6; V gene: TRBV10-3
CDR3 protein: CASSYSPGGPYEQYF; J gene: TRBJ2-7; V gene: TRBV6-5
CDR3 protein: CASSAHRDTGELFF; J gene: TRBJ2-2; V gene: TRBV19
CDR3 protein: CASSVGLYGYTF; J gene: TRBJ1-2; V gene: TRBV9
CDR3 protein: CARSLQREGPSRVF; J gene: TRBJ2-1; V gene: TRBV5-3
CDR3 protein: CASSPQGWGRETQYF; J gene: TRBJ2-5; V gene: TRBV28
CDR3 protein: CASSLLEGGPETQYF; J gene: TRBJ2-5; V gene: TRBV5-5
CDR3 protein: CASSQSGSGGIVPYEQYF; J gene: TRBJ2-7; V gene: TRBV7-9
CDR3 protein: CSARKRNEQFF; J gene: TRBJ2-1; V gene: TRBV20-1
CDR3 protein: CASSTDRAPSYEQYF; J gene: TRBJ2-7; V gene: TRBV6-1
CDR3 protein: CASSATANPNEKLFF; J gene: TRBJ1-4; V gene: TRBV2
CDR3 protein: CASSTTGLAVYEQYF; J gene: TRBJ2-7; V gene: TRBV7-8
CDR3 protein: CASSVAGLNTEAFF; J gene: TRBJ1-1; V gene: TRBV9
CDR3 protein: CASSQDPGETQYF; J gene: TRBJ2-5; V gene: TRBV4-3
CDR3 protein: CASSTRESQGGGIQYF; J gene: TRBJ2-4; V gene: TRBV19
CDR3 protein: CASTRLDYRLWYF; J gene: TRBJ2-3; V gene: TRBV6-4
CDR3 protein: CASSLASGEETQYF; J gene: TRBJ2-5; V gene: TRBV5-4
CDR3 protein: CASSQDSGNEKLFF; J gene: TRBJ1-4; V gene: TRBV4-2
CDR3 protein: CASSFPGTGVGGQPQHF; J gene: TRBJ1-5; V gene: TRBV5-6
CDR3 protein: CASSQGGLAGDTQYF; J gene: TRBJ2-3; V gene: TRBV6-1
CDR3 protein: CASSFGLAGGNEQFF; J gene: TRBJ2-1; V gene: TRBV28
CDR3 protein: CSVELNSYGYTF; J gene: TRBJ1-2; V gene: TRBV29-1
CDR3 protein: CASRTGTGGPYQPQHF; J gene: TRBJ1-5; V gene: TRBV6-6
CDR3 protein: CASSDLFALTGFRYGYTF; J gene: TRBJ1-2; V gene: TRBV10-1
CDR3 protein: CASSPRSLGGAHTQYF; J gene: TRBJ2-3; V gene: TRBV5-8
CDR3 protein: CASSRTRGSETQYF; J gene: TRBJ2-5; V gene: TRBV19
CDR3 protein: CASSLNRGSEPQHF; J gene: TRBJ1-5; V gene: TRBV27
CDR3 protein: CASSEESFRQAYGYTF; J gene: TRBJ1-2; V gene: TRBV6-1
CDR3 protein: CASSIRTLDEAFF; J gene: TRBJ1-1; V gene: TRBV11-1
CDR3 protein: CASSSAGGAAGELFF; J gene: TRBJ2-2; V gene: TRBV7-7